These 30 T cell receptor beta chains were sequenced from one sample in a study of T cell repertoires in cytomegalovirus infection. TCRdb re-called the reads through MiXCR, storing one row per CDR3 protein. The profile shows 150,000 to 180,000 distinct CDR3 sequences, around 24% of them singletons. Sequenced: PBMCs. The source of these receptors is a human donor in good health (CMV status not recorded). Some clones in this sample may be carry-over from other donors' samples.

This chain joins TRBV20-1 and TRBJ2-3, with 11 bases matching TRBD2. This CDR3 contains 14 residues. CDR1 and CDR2 (germline): DFQATT, SNEGSKA (reference sequence). The J segment lost 5 bases and the V segment lost 4 bases, leaving 5 bases of the junction unmatched. CDR3 bases: TGCAGTGCTATTAGCGGGGGGGCCGGAGATACGCAGTATTTT. As protein: CSAISGGAGDTQYF.

This clonotype was seen once. The V gene is TRBV5-4, the J gene TRBJ2-3; 8 nucleotides line up with TRBD2. Germline trimming cut 8 bases from V and 1 base from J; bases unmatched to any gene: 6. Germline V gene sequence: CDR1 SGHNT, CDR2 YYREEE (reference sequence). The CDR3 contains 14 residues. The CDR3 spells CASHLAGRTDTQYF. DNA for the CDR3: TGTGCCAGTCACCTAGCGGGCCGCACAGATACGCAGTATTTT. Looking up the rest from reference TRBV5-4 and TRBJ2-3 gives the full variable domain: ETGVTQSPTHLIKTRGQQVTLRCSSQSGHNTVSWYQQALGQGPQFIFQYYREEENGRGNFPPRFSGLQFPNYSSELNVNALELDDSALYLCASHLAGRTDTQYFGPGTRLTVL.

This clonotype was seen more than once but under ten times. This sequence joins TRBV9 and TRBJ1-3, with a possible D match to TRBD1 (6 bases). Germline V lookup: CDR1 SGDLS, CDR2 YYNGEE. CDR3 length equals 16 residues. V was clipped by 4 bases and J by 0 bases, with 14 bases between them. The DNA for the CDR3 is TGTGCCAGCAGCACACCGGGACAAGACTCTGGAAACACCATATATTTT. This codes for CASSTPGQDSGNTIYF.

This clonotype was observed many times. V gene TRBV7-2 combines with J gene TRBJ2-7, with 7 bases aligning to TRBD1. Germline lookup yields CDR1 SGHTA and CDR2 FQGNSA. V dropped 5 bases and J dropped 4; count of bases not matched to a gene: 11. This CDR3 region has 15 residues. CDR3 sequence reads: CASSARQGTVYEQYF. DNA of the CDR3: TGTGCCAGCAGCGCCCGACAGGGAACCGTTTACGAGCAGTACTTC.

This clonotype was recorded once. This may stem from a read error, because a much larger clone lies one nucleotide away. The chain has TRBV28 and TRBJ2-2; no clear D gene. V was cut by 7 bases and J by 1 base, with 4 bases left in between. Germline-derived CDR1 and CDR2 are MDHEN and SYDVKM. CDR3 length equals 12 residues. The CDR3 DNA reads as TGTGCCAGCATGGGGAACACCGGGGAGCTGTTTTTT. Translating it yields CASMGNTGELFF.

The chain recombines TRBV20-1 with TRBJ2-3, with D maybe TRBD2 (5 bases). CDR3 size: 14 residues. Per the germline V gene, CDR1 is DFQATT and CDR2 is SNEGSKA (reference sequence). V dropped 3 bases and J dropped 0 bases, with 10 bases sitting between them. The DNA of the CDR3 is TGCAGTGCTAGGCAGACTACTAGCACAGATACGCAGTATTTT. It is translated as CSARQTTSTDTQYF.

This chain connects TRBV12-3 or TRBV12-4 to TRBJ1-1; 7 nucleotides line up with TRBD1. This CDR3 comprises 15 residues. After removal of 7 bases from V and 1 base from J, the junction contained 9 bases not matched to a gene. CDR3: CASTCTGTANTEAFF. The CDR3 DNA sequence: TGTGCCAGCACCTGTACAGGGACAGCGAACACTGAAGCTTTCTTT.

Only a few counts were recorded for this clonotype. The rearrangement joins TRBV6-6 to TRBJ2-7; possibly TRBD2 for D (6 bases). Deletions cut 2 bases from V and 0 bases from J, with 17 bases between. In germline, CDR1 is MNHNY, CDR2 SVGAGI (reference sequence). CDR3 length equals 17 residues. The CDR3 here is CASSYVPAGRPSYEQYF. The CDR3 DNA reads TGTGCCAGCAGTTACGTCCCTGCAGGGAGGCCCTCCTACGAGCAGTACTTC.

This clonotype has only a few counts. This chain connects TRBV29-1 to TRBJ2-7, with 10 bases identical to TRBD2. Germline V lookup: CDR1 SQVTM, CDR2 ANQGSEA. After removal of 2 bases from V and 6 bases from J, the junction contained 7 bases not matched to a gene. The CDR3 loop spans 14 amino acids. CDR3 protein: CSVERSVAGGEQYF. The DNA for the CDR3 is TGCAGCGTTGAACGATCGGTAGCGGGAGGCGAGCAGTACTTC.

This clonotype appeared a few times. This chain joins TRBV28 and TRBJ1-5; D perhaps matches TRBD1 (5 bases). Germline CDR1 MDHEN, CDR2 SYDVKM. V was cut by 7 bases and J by 0 bases, with 16 bases left in between. The CDR3 sequence is 16 residues long. The CDR3 spells CASTDRLQNSNQPQHF. The CDR3 DNA reads TGTGCCAGCACAGACAGACTCCAAAATAGCAATCAGCCCCAGCATTTT.

The V gene is TRBV4-2, the J gene TRBJ1-2; 8 bases are a match to TRBD1. The CDR3 loop spans 16 amino acids. V gave up 1 base and J gave up 2 bases; unmatched junction bases: 6. CDR1 is LGHNA, CDR2 YNFKEQ, per germline. The DNA of the CDR3 is TGTGCCAGCAGCCAAGTTGGGACAGGAGAAAACTATGGCTACACCTTC. Its protein is CASSQVGTGENYGYTF.

Many counts were recorded for this clonotype. The chain carries TRBV27 and TRBJ2-7; D remains ambiguous. CDR3 size: 14 residues. Germline CDR1 and CDR2: MNHEY and SMNVEV (reference sequence). V dropped 5 bases and J dropped 2 bases, with 13 bases sitting between them. The CDR3 DNA is TGTGCCAGCAGTCCACGACGGACCCCCTACGAGCAGTACTTC. Its translation is CASSPRRTPYEQYF.

This clonotype was seen more than once but under ten times. The chain combines TRBV2 with TRBJ2-7; 8 nucleotides line up with TRBD2. Germline CDR1 reads SNHLY; CDR2 reads FYNNEI. The CDR3 is made up of 14 amino acids. The V segment lost 7 bases and the J segment 0 bases; nucleotides outside the gene matches: 5. The CDR3 DNA reads TGTGCCAGCAAAGGAACTAGCGGCTCCTACGAGCAGTACTTC. Encoded protein: CASKGTSGSYEQYF.

This clonotype was counted at least ten times. The rearrangement links TRBV7-2 to TRBJ2-7; no clear D gene. CDR1 and CDR2 (germline): SGHTA, FQGNSA. V was cut by 5 bases and J by 5 bases, with 10 bases left in between. The CDR3 extends over 12 amino acids. The CDR3 is CASSPFRNEQYF. The CDR3 DNA reads TGTGCCAGCAGCCCCTTTAGGAACGAGCAGTACTTC.

The chain uses TRBV20-1 and TRBJ1-3; D remains unclear. The CDR3 runs 13 residues. Germline values: CDR1 DFQATT, CDR2 SNEGSKA (reference sequence). V lost 3 bases to trimming and J lost 4 bases, with 10 bases between them. CDR3 in amino acids: CSARLERGNTIYF. The CDR3 DNA follows: TGCAGTGCTAGGTTGGAGAGAGGAAACACCATATATTTT.

This clonotype was counted only a few times. This rearrangement joins TRBV12-3 or TRBV12-4 to TRBJ1-1; tentatively, D is TRBD1 (6 bases). CDR3 size: 14 residues. Deletions cut 6 bases from V and 1 base from J, with 12 bases between. CDR3 sequence reads: CASSRQEPNTEAFF. The DNA of the CDR3 is TGTGCCAGCAGCAGACAGGAGCCGAACACTGAAGCTTTCTTT.

The sample holds many counts of this clonotype. CDR3 sequence reads: CASTTASSYEQYF. CDR3 DNA: TGTGCCAGTACGACGGCCAGCTCCTACGAGCAGTACTTC. This rearrangement joins TRBV28 to TRBJ2-7; D unclear. The CDR3 covers 13 residues. V was clipped by 9 bases and J by 0 bases, with 12 bases between them. Looked up from germline, CDR1 is MDHEN and CDR2 is SYDVKM.

The DNA for the CDR3 is TGTGCCAGCAGCTTAACGGAGGATTTAGAGACCCAGTACTTC. This codes for CASSLTEDLETQYF. V usage is TRBV7-9 and J usage is TRBJ2-5, with a tentative D call TRBD2 (5 bases). Germline V lookup: CDR1 SEHNR, CDR2 FQNEAQ (reference sequence). V gave up 2 bases and J gave up 4 bases, with 11 bases separating them. The length of the CDR3 is 14 residues.

This clonotype was seen only once. The chain uses TRBV4-1 and TRBJ2-7, with 7 positions matching TRBD1. Germline V gives CDR1 MGHRA, CDR2 YSYEKL. The CDR3 consists of 15 residues. Losses at the gene ends were 0 bases for V and 3 bases for J; bases not matched to a gene: 5. The chain's CDR3 is CASSQDRDSNYEQYF. CDR3 coding DNA: TGCGCCAGCAGCCAAGATAGGGACAGCAACTACGAGCAGTACTTC.

In this sample, this clonotype turned up many times. CDR3 region: CASSLIPSGEKGEQFF. The DNA for the CDR3 is TGTGCCAGCAGCTTAATCCCCAGCGGGGAAAAGGGTGAGCAGTTCTTC. This sequence joins TRBV7-3 and TRBJ2-1; 7 bases align to TRBD2. CDR3 size: 16 residues. After removal of 1 base from V and 9 bases from J, the junction contained 12 bases not matched to a gene. Germline loops: CDR1 SGHTA, CDR2 FQGTGA. Drawing the rest from reference TRBV7-3 and TRBJ2-1, the complete variable domain is GAGVSQTPSNKVTEKGKYVELRCDPISGHTALYWYRQSLGQGPEFLIYFQGTGAADDSGLPNDRFFAVRPEGSVSTLKIQRTERGDSAVYLCASSLIPSGEKGEQFFGPGTRLTVL.

The chain employs TRBV12-3 or TRBV12-4 and TRBJ2-7, with TRBD2 matching over 9 bases. There are 12 residues in the CDR3. The V gene end was trimmed by 6 bases and the J gene end by 7 bases; junction bases not matched to a gene: 4. For the CDR3, the DNA is TGTGCCAGCAGGCTAGCGGGGCTGGAGCAGTACTTC. Translated, it gives CASRLAGLEQYF.

The chain has TRBV20-1 and TRBJ1-2; no clear D. V lost 2 bases and J 12 bases, leaving 19 bases between the germline ends. Germline values: CDR1 DFQATT, CDR2 SNEGSKA (reference sequence). CDR3 length: 13 residues. The CDR3, as DNA: TGCAGTGCTAGACCCGATTGGGAGGCGGTGGACACCTTC. Protein: CSARPDWEAVDTF.

This clonotype was observed many times. The chain uses TRBV12-3 or TRBV12-4 and TRBJ2-1, with D possibly matching TRBD2 (6 bases). The germline V and J ends were trimmed by 6 bases and 1 base, with 13 bases remaining between them. The length of the CDR3 is 15 residues. CDR3 region: CASSPKTSSYNEQFF. DNA of the CDR3: TGTGCCAGCAGCCCCAAGACTAGTTCCTACAATGAGCAGTTCTTC.

This clonotype has a count of ten or more. The chain employs TRBV27 and TRBJ1-1; D is uncertain. This CDR3 spans 13 amino acids. V was cut by 2 bases and J by 3 bases, with 7 bases left in between. CDR1 and CDR2 (germline): MNHEY, SMNVEV (reference sequence). CDR3 residues: CASSLTRYTEAFF. CDR3 DNA sequence: TGTGCCAGCAGTTTAACCAGGTACACTGAAGCTTTCTTT.

This clonotype was seen a handful of times. The gene calls are TRBV7-2 and TRBJ2-1; TRBD2 matches 8 bases. V shed 2 bases, J shed 6 bases, and the junction held 9 bases outside the gene matches. Germline V CDR1 and CDR2: SGHTA, FQGNSA. The CDR3 covers 16 residues. This chain's CDR3 is CASSLKRELTLNEQFF. Written as DNA, the CDR3 is TGTGCCAGCAGCTTAAAGCGGGAGTTAACCCTCAATGAGCAGTTCTTC.

Regarding this clonotype: The junction departs from the called germline gene at one end, perhaps through a read error. The chain carries TRBV19 and TRBJ1-1; D is ambiguous. This CDR3 comprises 13 residues. CDR1 LNHDA and CDR2 SQIVND come from the germline V gene (reference sequence). Here the CDR3 reads CDSGEGVGTEAFF. Here the CDR3 DNA reads TGTGACAGTGGGGAGGGAGTGGGAACTGAAGCTTTCTTT.

This rearrangement joins TRBV6-1 to TRBJ2-1; no firm D call. V lost 7 bases and J 7 bases, leaving 11 bases between the germline ends. The CDR3 consists of 12 residues. Germline loops: CDR1 MNHNS, CDR2 SASEGT. CDR3 region: CASTYEHNEQFF. As DNA, the CDR3 is TGTGCCAGCACTTACGAGCATAATGAGCAGTTCTTC.

This clonotype showed up just a few times. The chain has TRBV11-1 and TRBJ2-1; D uncertain. This CDR3 spans 12 amino acids. The V gene lost 3 bases and the J gene lost 6 bases, with 6 bases spanning the gap. Germline loops: CDR1 SGHAT, CDR2 FQDESV (reference sequence). The CDR3 DNA is TGTGCCAGCAGCTTTAAGGTCAATGAGCAGTTCTTC. The encoded protein is CASSFKVNEQFF.

This clonotype was observed many times. The rearrangement joins TRBV28 to TRBJ2-1; D ambiguous. CDR1 is MDHEN, CDR2 SYDVKM, per germline. V dropped 6 bases and J dropped 0 bases, with 9 bases sitting between them. This CDR3 region has 14 residues. The CDR3 coding sequence is TGTGCCAGCAGCGAGTCCAACTCCTACAATGAGCAGTTCTTC. It yields the protein CASSESNSYNEQFF.

J is TRBJ1-1 and V is TRBV4-1, with D tentatively TRBD1 (5 bases). The germline gives CDR1 MGHRA, CDR2 YSYEKL. V shed 0 bases and J shed 10 bases, with 15 bases lying between them. The CDR3 extends over 14 amino acids. The CDR3 DNA is TGCGCCAGCAGCCAAGATAAAGACAGCGTGATAGCTTTCTTT. Translating gives CASSQDKDSVIAFF.